This is a list of T cell receptor beta chains from one sample in a study of shared clonotypes between healthy human individuals. Sequencing was performed with immunoSEQ multiplex PCR; in TCRdb, only in-frame clones are kept and a portion is missing. Among more than 450,000 clones listed, more than 65% were seen once. Sequencing was carried out using PBMCs. All receptors derive from a woman aged 40 to 50 in good health. Some clones in this sample may be carry-over from other donors' samples. CDR3s include the opening cysteine and the closing phenylalanine or tryptophan. Each record gives: V gene, J gene, D gene, clone size, CDR3 DNA, CDR3 protein. A D gene is named only where the DNA matches it firmly. A row's size may be missing; if present it is once, few, many or a size class.

V: TRBV2
J: TRBJ1-1
D: .
size: .
DNA: TGTGCCAGCAGTGAGCGGGGGAACACTGAAGCTTTCTTT
CDR3: CASSERGNTEAFF

V: TRBV5-5
J: TRBJ2-7
D: .
size: .
DNA: TGTGCCAGCAGCTTGGTGGCAGGGGCGGCCTACGAGCAGTACTTC
CDR3: CASSLVAGAAYEQYF

V: TRBV25-1
J: TRBJ1-2
D: .
size: .
DNA: TGTGCCAGCAGCGAGACGGGAAACTATGGCTACACCTTC
CDR3: CASSETGNYGYTF

V: TRBV5-4
J: TRBJ2-2
D: TRBD1
size: .
DNA: TGTGCCAGCAGCCCTGGGACAGGGCGGGACACCGGGGAGCTGTTTTTT
CDR3: CASSPGTGRDTGELFF

V: TRBV5-4
J: TRBJ1-6
D: .
size: .
DNA: TGTGCCAGCAGCTTGGAGGGGGGGCGGTATTCACCCCTCCACTTT
CDR3: CASSLEGGRYSPLHF

V: TRBV9
J: TRBJ2-3
D: TRBD2
size: .
DNA: TGTGCCAGCAGCGTAGAAGGACTAGCGGGAGGTGGGGATACGCAGTATTTT
CDR3: CASSVEGLAGGGDTQYF

V: TRBV5-1
J: TRBJ2-1
D: TRBD2
size: .
DNA: TGCGCCAGCAGCTTTACTAGCGGTATCAATGAGCAGTTCTTC
CDR3: CASSFTSGINEQFF

V: TRBV5-5
J: TRBJ2-7
D: .
size: .
DNA: TGTGCCAGCAGCTTGGCGGGACAGCGCGGGAGCTCCTACGAGCAGTACTTC
CDR3: CASSLAGQRGSSYEQYF

V: TRBV2
J: TRBJ2-3
D: TRBD1
size: many
DNA: TGTGCCAGCAGTAAGGACAGGGCGAGCACAGATACGCAGTATTTT
CDR3: CASSKDRASTDTQYF

V: TRBV18
J: TRBJ1-3
D: .
size: .
DNA: TGTGCCAGCTCACCACCGTTTAGGGCGAACCACTCTGGAAACACCATATATTTT
CDR3: CASSPPFRANHSGNTIYF

V: TRBV4-3
J: TRBJ1-3
D: .
size: .
DNA: TGCGCCAGCAGCCAAGTGAGGGGCGCGGATGGAAACACCATATATTTT
CDR3: CASSQVRGADGNTIYF

V: TRBV27
J: TRBJ2-2
D: .
size: .
DNA: TGTGCCAGCAGTCCCCTAGCTGAGGGCGGGGAGCTGTTTTTT
CDR3: CASSPLAEGGELFF

V: TRBV18
J: TRBJ1-2
D: .
size: .
DNA: TGTGCCAGCTCACGGACGACAGGAGGCTATCGAGGCTACACCTTC
CDR3: CASSRTTGGYRGYTF

V: TRBV19
J: TRBJ2-7
D: .
size: .
DNA: TGTGCCAGTAGTATGGCTGACATGGGGATTTCCTACGAGCAGTACTTC
CDR3: CASSMADMGISYEQYF

V: TRBV18
J: TRBJ2-4
D: .
size: .
DNA: TGTGCCAGCTCACCGGGGCAACCACGAAACATTCAGTACTTC
CDR3: CASSPGQPRNIQYF

V: TRBV30
J: TRBJ2-5
D: .
size: .
DNA: TGTGCCTGGGGGGGCCGTGGGGTGCAAGAGACCCAGTACTTC
CDR3: CAWGGRGVQETQYF

V: TRBV5-1
J: TRBJ1-5
D: .
size: .
DNA: TGCGCCAGCAGCTTGTCGGCGAATCAGCCCCAGCATTTT
CDR3: CASSLSANQPQHF

V: TRBV15
J: TRBJ2-7
D: TRBD1
size: many
DNA: TGTGCCACCAGCAGGGGGACAGGGGGAGGCTACGAGCAGTACTTC
CDR3: CATSRGTGGGYEQYF

V: TRBV5-6
J: TRBJ2-7
D: .
size: once
DNA: TGTGCCAGCAGCTTCCTCCCACAGTACGCCTCCTACGAGCAGTACTTC
CDR3: CASSFLPQYASYEQYF

V: TRBV28
J: TRBJ2-7
D: .
size: .
DNA: TGTGCCAGCAGTTCCCCACCCCGGAACTACGAGCAGTACTTC
CDR3: CASSSPPRNYEQYF

V: TRBV5-4
J: TRBJ2-7
D: TRBD1
size: .
DNA: TGTGCCAGCGGCGGACAGGCCTACGAGCAGTACTTC
CDR3: CASGGQAYEQYF

V: TRBV9
J: TRBJ1-2
D: .
size: few
DNA: TGTGCCAGCAGCGTATCAGGGGATGGCTACACCTTC
CDR3: CASSVSGDGYTF

V: TRBV5-1
J: TRBJ2-1
D: .
size: once
DNA: TGCGCCAGCAGCTCATACAGGGATTATGAGCAGTTCTTC
CDR3: CASSSYRDYEQFF

V: TRBV2
J: TRBJ2-2
D: .
size: few
DNA: TGTGCCAGCAGACAGGGCGCGAACACCGGGGAGCTGTTTTTT
CDR3: CASRQGANTGELFF

V: TRBV5-4
J: TRBJ2-1
D: TRBD2
size: .
DNA: TGTGCCAGCAGCTTGGGTGGGAGGGCCTCCAATGAGCAGTTCTTC
CDR3: CASSLGGRASNEQFF

V: TRBV7-9
J: TRBJ1-5
D: TRBD1
size: .
DNA: TGTGCCAGCAGCTTAGCCGACCCCCGGACAGGTCGGCATCAGCCCCAGCATTTT
CDR3: CASSLADPRTGRHQPQHF

V: TRBV25-1
J: TRBJ2-7
D: TRBD2
size: few
DNA: TGTGCCAGCAGAAATAGCGGGAGAGCGGACGAGCAGTACTTC
CDR3: CASRNSGRADEQYF

V: TRBV19
J: TRBJ2-3
D: .
size: .
DNA: TGTGCCAGTAGTCCCCAGATGGGGTTGGATACGCAGTATTTT
CDR3: CASSPQMGLDTQYF

V: TRBV14
J: TRBJ2-7
D: .
size: .
DNA: TGTGCCAGCAGCCAAGCAGGTGGGGGTGAGCAGTACTTC
CDR3: CASSQAGGGEQYF

V: TRBV29-1
J: TRBJ2-5
D: TRBD2
size: once
DNA: TGCAGCGGACTAGCGGGAACAGAGACCCAGTACTTC
CDR3: CSGLAGTETQYF

V: TRBV28
J: TRBJ2-7
D: TRBD2
size: .
DNA: TGTGCCAGCAGTTTGAGTTTCGCGGGAGCAGCCTACGAGCAGTACTTC
CDR3: CASSLSFAGAAYEQYF

V: TRBV18
J: TRBJ1-2
D: TRBD1
size: .
DNA: TGTGCCAGCTCACCGGTGGGACAGGAGAACTATGGCTACACCTTC
CDR3: CASSPVGQENYGYTF

V: TRBV5-1
J: TRBJ1-5
D: .
size: .
DNA: TGCGCCAGCAGACCGGGGCCCTCCGATCAGCCCCAGCATTTT
CDR3: CASRPGPSDQPQHF

V: TRBV2
J: TRBJ1-4
D: .
size: .
DNA: TGTGCCAGCAGTCCCCTAAGGGGGGCGTATGAAAAACTGTTTTTT
CDR3: CASSPLRGAYEKLFF

V: TRBV10-3
J: TRBJ2-7
D: TRBD1
size: .
DNA: TGTGCCTCCCGTGGGACAGAACACTACGAGCAGTACTTC
CDR3: CASRGTEHYEQYF

V: TRBV15
J: TRBJ2-3
D: .
size: once
DNA: TGTGCCACCAAACCCTTTGGAGAATATACGCAGTATTTT
CDR3: CATKPFGEYTQYF

V: TRBV28
J: TRBJ2-5
D: .
size: .
DNA: TGTGCCAGCAGCGCGAACGGCCAAGAGACCCAGTACTTC
CDR3: CASSANGQETQYF

V: TRBV7-3
J: TRBJ2-5
D: .
size: .
DNA: TGTGCCAGCAGCTTAAGTATCTGGGAGACCCAGTACTTC
CDR3: CASSLSIWETQYF

V: TRBV6-5
J: TRBJ2-2
D: TRBD2
size: few
DNA: TGTGCCAGCAGTTACTCATACGGGAGGGTTACCGGGGAGCTGTTTTTT
CDR3: CASSYSYGRVTGELFF

V: TRBV5-4
J: TRBJ1-4
D: .
size: .
DNA: TGTGCCAGCAGCTTGGGGGGAGCAACTAATGAAAAACTGTTTTTT
CDR3: CASSLGGATNEKLFF

V: TRBV4-1
J: TRBJ2-4
D: .
size: .
DNA: TGCGCCAGCAGCCGGGTTTCCCTAGCCAAAAACATTCAGTACTTC
CDR3: CASSRVSLAKNIQYF

V: TRBV9
J: TRBJ2-5
D: .
size: .
DNA: TGTGCCAGCAGCGTAGCGGAGACCCAGTACTTC
CDR3: CASSVAETQYF

V: TRBV5-5
J: TRBJ1-2
D: TRBD1
size: .
DNA: TGTGCCAGCAGCTTAGGACAGGGCCTTTATGGCTACACCTTC
CDR3: CASSLGQGLYGYTF

V: TRBV7-6
J: TRBJ2-1
D: .
size: once
DNA: TGTGCCAGCAGCCGACCCGGGAGCGATGAGCAGTTCTTC
CDR3: CASSRPGSDEQFF

V: TRBV21-1
J: TRBJ2-2
D: .
size: .
DNA: TGTGCCAGCAGCAGGACTAGCGGGATAACCGGGGAGCTGTTTTTT
CDR3: CASSRTSGITGELFF

V: TRBV11-2
J: TRBJ2-7
D: .
size: .
DNA: TGTGCCAGCAGCTTAGGGCTGGGGCAGTACTTC
CDR3: CASSLGLGQYF

V: TRBV2
J: TRBJ2-2
D: .
size: .
DNA: TGTGCCAGCAGTAGTAGCGGACCGAACACCGGGGAGCTGTTTTTT
CDR3: CASSSSGPNTGELFF

V: TRBV27
J: TRBJ2-1
D: .
size: .
DNA: TGTGCCAGCAGTTTATTCTACAGACCACCCCAGTTCTTC
CDR3: CASSLFYRPPQFF

V: TRBV7-9
J: TRBJ2-2
D: .
size: .
DNA: TGTGCCAGCAGCTTAGATCTAGCGCCCGGGGAGCTGTTTTTT
CDR3: CASSLDLAPGELFF

V: TRBV30
J: TRBJ1-1
D: .
size: few
DNA: TGTGCCTGGAGCAGGGGTAGTGAAGCTTTCTTT
CDR3: CAWSRGSEAFF

V: TRBV4-1
J: TRBJ1-1
D: .
size: .
DNA: TGCGCCAGCAGCCAGGCTGGGGGGGCCGGGAGGACTGAAGCTTTCTTT
CDR3: CASSQAGGAGRTEAFF

V: TRBV19
J: TRBJ2-7
D: TRBD2
size: .
DNA: TGTGCCAGCGCCCGGGGAGCGGGGAGCTACGAGCAGTACTTC
CDR3: CASARGAGSYEQYF

V: TRBV11-3
J: TRBJ2-7
D: TRBD1
size: few
DNA: TGTGCCAGCAGCTTAAGGGCCGGGGAGGACAGGGCTGCGATATACGAGCAGTACTTC
CDR3: CASSLRAGEDRAAIYEQYF

V: TRBV7-8
J: TRBJ2-7
D: TRBD2
size: .
DNA: TGTGCCAGCAGCTTAAGAGCGGGAGAGGTGGTCGAGCAGTACTTC
CDR3: CASSLRAGEVVEQYF

V: TRBV11-3
J: TRBJ2-5
D: .
size: .
DNA: TGTGCCAGCAGCTTATCAAGGAGGGGACTGGGAAAAGAGACCCAGTACTTC
CDR3: CASSLSRRGLGKETQYF

V: TRBV11-2
J: TRBJ2-2
D: .
size: .
DNA: TGTGCCAGCAGCCCTTGGGAGGGGGGAGGCGGGGAGCTGTTTTTT
CDR3: CASSPWEGGGGELFF

V: TRBV5-6
J: TRBJ2-2
D: .
size: .
DNA: TGTGCCAGCAGCTTGTTGGGCTACTCCGGGGAGCTGTTTTTT
CDR3: CASSLLGYSGELFF